Included here is one T cell receptor (beta chain) sequence, with context. What it binds is not known. This sample also contains other DNA sequences that code for the same CDR3. Terminally differentiated effector memory CD45RA+ cells were left out of the naive CD8 fraction, which was CD45RO-negative and positively selected for CCR7. This CDR3 has 17 amino acids. Germline assignment: CDR1 LNHDA and CDR2 SQIVND (reference sequence). Trimming took 3 bases from V and 4 from J; bases not matched to a gene: 8. Libraries were prepared by immunoSEQ multiplex PCR; TCRdb keeps only in-frame clonotypes and omits some of them. The table lists some 1,900,000 clones, about 95% of them singletons. The source of the sample is a study of shared clonotypes between healthy human individuals. Whole-study results and caveats: Estimated richness was generally greater in naive than memory subsets. Of the naive CD4 clonotypes, approximately 5% were shared across a handful of donors.

The chain is built from TRBV19 and TRBJ2-1; 11 bases are shared with TRBD2. Sequences were obtained from naive CD8+ T cells sorted from blood. This receptor was obtained from a man between 18 and 29 years old in good health. The CDR3 nucleotides are TGTGCCAGTAGTATCGTGGGAACTAGCGGGGGTTACAATGAGCAGTTCTTC. This codes for CASSIVGTSGGYNEQFF.